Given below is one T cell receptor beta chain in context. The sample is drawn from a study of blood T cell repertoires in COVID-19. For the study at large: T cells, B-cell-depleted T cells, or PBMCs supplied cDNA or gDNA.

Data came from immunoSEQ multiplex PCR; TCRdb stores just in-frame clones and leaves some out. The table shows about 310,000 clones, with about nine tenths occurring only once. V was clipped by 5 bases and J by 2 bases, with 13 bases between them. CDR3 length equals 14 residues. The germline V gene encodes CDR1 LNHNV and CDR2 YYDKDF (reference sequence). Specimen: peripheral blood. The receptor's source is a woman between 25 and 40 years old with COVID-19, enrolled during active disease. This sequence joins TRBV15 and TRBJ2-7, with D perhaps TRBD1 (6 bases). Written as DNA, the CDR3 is TGTGCCACCAGCCGCTCGGACAGCACCTACGAGCAGTACTTC. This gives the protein CATSRSDSTYEQYF.